These 4 T cell receptor beta chains originate from one sample sequenced in a study of spatial heterogeneity in lung cancer. The time point: blood at routine non-recurrence follow-up after resection. TCRdb ran MiXCR on the 5' RACE reads and lists one entry per CDR3 protein. The sample records fewer than 30,000 distinct CDR3 sequences, 8% to 10% being singletons. The specimen was PBMCs, collected at follow-up. The receptors stem from a male donor with early-stage non-small cell lung cancer.

This clonotype was counted ten times or more. The chain links TRBV5-5 to TRBJ2-2, with a tentative D call TRBD2 (6 bases). Trimming shortened V by 4 bases and J by 0 bases, and 13 bases separated the two germline ends. CDR3 length: 16 amino acids. CDR1 is SGHKS and CDR2 is YYEKEE in the germline V gene (reference sequence). As DNA, the CDR3 is TGTGCCAGCAGCCGCGACGGGGGATCGAACACCGGGGAGCTGTTTTTT. It specifies CASSRDGGSNTGELFF.

In this sample, this clonotype turned up many times. The CDR3 DNA is TGCAGTGCTAGAGCAGGGAGTAATGAAAAACTGTTTTTT. Translation: CSARAGSNEKLFF. This sequence joins TRBV20-1 and TRBJ1-4, with TRBD1 as a possible D gene (5 bases). Trimming stripped 1 base from V and 4 bases from J, with 7 bases between. Germline V lookup: CDR1 DFQATT, CDR2 SNEGSKA (reference sequence). The CDR3 is 13 amino acids.

The CDR3 loop reads CSEGTSGSDTQYF. The CDR3 nucleotides read TGCAGTGAGGGGACTAGCGGGTCGGATACGCAGTATTTT. The chain carries TRBV20-1 and TRBJ2-3, with TRBD2 matching over 12 bases. This CDR3 is 13 amino acids long. CDR1 and CDR2 (germline): DFQATT, SNEGSKA (reference sequence). V shed 7 bases and J 6 bases; nucleotides not matched to a gene: 5.

Many counts were recorded for this clonotype. The gene calls are TRBV7-2 and TRBJ1-5, with D perhaps TRBD1 (6 bases). The CDR3 extends over 13 amino acids. V was trimmed by 8 bases and J by 4 bases, leaving 12 bases between them. Germline V gives CDR1 SGHTA, CDR2 FQGNSA. CDR3 bases: TGTGCCAGCCAGGGGATAGGAAATCAGCCCCAGCATTTT. This translates into CASQGIGNQPQHF.